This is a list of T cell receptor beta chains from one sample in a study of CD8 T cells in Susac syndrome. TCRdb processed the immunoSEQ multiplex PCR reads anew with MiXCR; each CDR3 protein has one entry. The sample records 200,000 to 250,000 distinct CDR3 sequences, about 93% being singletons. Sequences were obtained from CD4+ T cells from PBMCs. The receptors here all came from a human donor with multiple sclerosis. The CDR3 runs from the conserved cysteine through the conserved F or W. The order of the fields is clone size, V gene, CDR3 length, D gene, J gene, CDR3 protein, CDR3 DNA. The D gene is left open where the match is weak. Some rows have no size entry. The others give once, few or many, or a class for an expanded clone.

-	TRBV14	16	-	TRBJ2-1	CASSQDSNWSLNEQFF	TGTGCCAGCAGCCAAGACAGCAATTGGAGCCTCAATGAGCAGTTCTTC
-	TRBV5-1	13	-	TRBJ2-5	CASSQDTQETQYF	TGCGCCAGCAGTCAAGACACCCAAGAGACCCAGTACTTC
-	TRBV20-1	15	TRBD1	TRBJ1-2	CSAIGGRGASYGYTF	TGCAGTGCCATCGGAGGCAGGGGGGCGTCGTATGGCTACACCTTC
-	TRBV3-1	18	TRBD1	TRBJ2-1	CASSQEIFVGTGSNEQFF	TGTGCCAGCAGCCAAGAAATCTTCGTCGGGACAGGAAGCAATGAGCAGTTCTTC
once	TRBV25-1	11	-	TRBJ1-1	CASSGGGEAFF	TGTGCCAGCTCCGGTGGGGGTGAAGCTTTCTTT
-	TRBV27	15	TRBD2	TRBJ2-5	CASSSLGGSGGTQYF	TGTGCCAGCAGTTCCCTCGGCGGGAGCGGTGGGACCCAGTACTTC
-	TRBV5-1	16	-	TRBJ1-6	CASSLVGDARDSPLHF	TGCGCCAGCAGCTTGGTCGGGGATGCGAGGGATTCACCCCTCCACTTT
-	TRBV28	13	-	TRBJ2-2	CASSLPATGELFF	TGTGCCAGCAGTTTACCAGCAACGGGCGAGCTGTTTTTT
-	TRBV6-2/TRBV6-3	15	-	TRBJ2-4	CASSSWRAAKNIQYF	TGTGCCAGCAGTTCATGGAGAGCAGCCAAAAACATTCAGTACTTC
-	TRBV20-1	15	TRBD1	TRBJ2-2	CSARPPGQGTGELFF	TGCAGTGCTAGACCGCCGGGACAGGGAACGGGGGAGCTGTTTTTT
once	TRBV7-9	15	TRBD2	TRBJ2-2	CASSLLSGSTGELFF	TGTGCCAGCAGCTTACTGAGCGGGAGTACCGGGGAGCTGTTTTTT
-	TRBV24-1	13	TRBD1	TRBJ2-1	CATSQQGFDEQFF	TGTGCCACCAGTCAACAGGGGTTTGATGAGCAGTTCTTC
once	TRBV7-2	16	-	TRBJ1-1	CASSLAPAGSGTEAFF	TGTGCCAGCAGCTTAGCGCCGGCAGGGAGCGGCACTGAAGCTTTCTTT
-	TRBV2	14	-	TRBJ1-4	CASSERTLNEKLFF	TGTGCCAGCAGTGAACGGACGCTTAATGAAAAACTGTTTTTT
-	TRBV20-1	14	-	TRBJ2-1	CSALDSLYPGEQFF	TGCAGTGCCTTAGACTCCCTCTACCCTGGTGAGCAGTTCTTC
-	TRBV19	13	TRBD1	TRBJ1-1	CASTDRVNTEAFF	TGTGCCAGTACGGACAGGGTGAACACTGAAGCTTTCTTT
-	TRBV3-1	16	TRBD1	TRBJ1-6	CASSRLSTGENSPLHF	TGTGCCAGCAGCCGTCTCTCGACAGGGGAAAATTCACCCCTCCACTTT
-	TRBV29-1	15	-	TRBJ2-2	CSVSRGGRNTGELFF	TGCAGCGTCTCCAGGGGAGGCCGGAACACCGGGGAGCTGTTTTTT
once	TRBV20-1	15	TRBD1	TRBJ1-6	CSASNVARGLSPLHF	TGCAGTGCTAGTAACGTTGCCAGGGGGCTTTCACCCCTCCACTTT
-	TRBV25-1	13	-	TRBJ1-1	CASSGHPGTEAFF	TGTGCCAGCAGTGGACATCCGGGGACTGAAGCTTTCTTT
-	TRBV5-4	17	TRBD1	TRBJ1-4	CASSLGGSGQVGSKLFF	TGTGCCAGCAGCTTGGGCGGGTCGGGACAGGTTGGTTCGAAACTGTTTTTT
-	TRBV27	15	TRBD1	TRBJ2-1	CASILDRGLTGEQFF	TGTGCCAGCATCCTCGACAGGGGGCTGACCGGGGAGCAGTTCTTC
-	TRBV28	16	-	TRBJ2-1	CASSLLGLESYNEQFF	TGTGCCAGCAGTTTGCTGGGACTCGAGTCCTACAATGAGCAGTTCTTC
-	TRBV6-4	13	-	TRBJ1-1	CASSELRDTEAFF	TGTGCCAGCAGTGAACTCCGGGACACTGAAGCTTTCTTT
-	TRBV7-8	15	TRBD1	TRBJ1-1	CASSSTGARDTEAFF	TGTGCCAGCAGCTCCACAGGGGCTCGGGACACTGAAGCTTTCTTT
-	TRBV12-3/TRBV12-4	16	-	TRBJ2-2	CASTPDRAPNTGELFF	TGTGCCAGCACCCCTGACCGGGCACCGAACACCGGGGAGCTGTTTTTT
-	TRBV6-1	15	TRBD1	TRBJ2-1	CASSERQGMNNEQFF	TGTGCCAGCAGTGAAAGACAGGGGATGAACAATGAGCAGTTCTTC
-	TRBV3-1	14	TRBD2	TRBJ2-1	CASSQAGDENEQFF	TGTGCCAGCAGCCAGGCGGGAGATGAAAATGAGCAGTTCTTC
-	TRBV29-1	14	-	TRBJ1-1	CSVEGFAGNTEAFF	TGCAGCGTTGAGGGGTTCGCGGGGAACACTGAAGCTTTCTTT
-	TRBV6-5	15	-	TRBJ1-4	CASSQRQRQNEKLFF	TGTGCCAGCAGTCAGAGACAGAGACAGAATGAAAAACTGTTTTTT
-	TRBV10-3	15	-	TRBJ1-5	CAISEGRASNQPQHF	TGTGCCATCAGTGAGGGTCGGGCTAGCAATCAGCCCCAGCATTTT
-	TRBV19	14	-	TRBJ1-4	CASSRSDHNEKLFF	TGTGCCAGTAGTAGGTCCGACCATAATGAAAAACTGTTTTTT
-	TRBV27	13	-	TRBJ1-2	CASSLAANYGYTF	TGTGCCAGCAGTTTAGCAGCTAACTATGGCTACACCTTC
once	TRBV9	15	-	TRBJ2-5	CASSATGKVGETQYF	TGTGCCAGCAGCGCAACAGGGAAGGTGGGAGAGACCCAGTACTTC
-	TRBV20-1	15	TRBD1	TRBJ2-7	CSATIGTGHSYEQYF	TGCAGTGCTACAATAGGGACAGGGCACTCCTACGAGCAGTACTTC
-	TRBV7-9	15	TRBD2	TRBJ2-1	CASSLELALHNEQFF	TGTGCCAGCAGCTTAGAACTAGCGCTTCACAATGAGCAGTTCTTC
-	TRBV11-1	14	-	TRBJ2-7	CASSLAWTENEQYF	TGTGCCAGCAGCTTAGCTTGGACAGAGAACGAGCAGTACTTC
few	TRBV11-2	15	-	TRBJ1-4	CASSRDSATNEKLFF	TGTGCCAGCAGCCGTGACAGCGCAACTAATGAAAAACTGTTTTTT
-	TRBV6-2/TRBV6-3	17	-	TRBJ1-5	CASSYGFGRFGNQPQHF	TGTGCCAGCAGTTACGGGTTTGGGAGGTTCGGCAATCAGCCCCAGCATTTT
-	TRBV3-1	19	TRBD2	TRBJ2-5	CASSQNRPSGVGRSETQYF	TGTGCCAGCAGCCAAAATCGGCCTAGCGGGGTAGGTAGGTCGGAGACCCAGTACTTC
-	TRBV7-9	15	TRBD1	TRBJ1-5	CASSSTGVGNQPQHF	TGTGCCAGCAGCTCCACAGGGGTAGGCAATCAGCCCCAGCATTTT
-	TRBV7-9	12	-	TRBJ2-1	CASSLDFREQFF	TGTGCCAGCAGCTTAGACTTCCGTGAGCAGTTCTTC
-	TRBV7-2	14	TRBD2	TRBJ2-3	CASSFRDYTDTQYF	TGTGCCAGCAGCTTTAGGGACTACACAGATACGCAGTATTTT
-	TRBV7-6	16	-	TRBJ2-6	CASSLSRGSGANVLTF	TGTGCCAGCAGCTTGTCCCGGGGCTCTGGGGCCAACGTCCTGACTTTC
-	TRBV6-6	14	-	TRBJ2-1	CASRGTNIHNEQFF	TGTGCCAGCAGAGGGACGAACATTCACAATGAGCAGTTCTTC
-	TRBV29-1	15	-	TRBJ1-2	CSVQDTGSPNYGYTF	TGCAGCGTTCAGGACACAGGATCCCCCAACTATGGCTACACCTTC
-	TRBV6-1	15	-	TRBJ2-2	CASSKRGAGTGELFF	TGTGCCAGCAGCAAGAGAGGGGCGGGCACCGGGGAGCTGTTTTTT
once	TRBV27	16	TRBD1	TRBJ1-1	CASSDRDRGWDTEAFF	TGTGCCAGCAGTGACCGGGACAGGGGGTGGGACACTGAAGCTTTCTTT
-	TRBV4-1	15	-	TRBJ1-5	CASSAIWGLNQPQHF	TGCGCCAGCAGCGCTATTTGGGGCCTTAATCAGCCCCAGCATTTT
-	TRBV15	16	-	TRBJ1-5	CATSREGVTGNQPQHF	TGTGCCACCAGCAGAGAGGGGGTGACAGGCAATCAGCCCCAGCATTTT
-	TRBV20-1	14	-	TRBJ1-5	CSAQGQVAHQPQHF	TGCAGTGCCCAAGGCCAGGTTGCGCATCAGCCCCAGCATTTT
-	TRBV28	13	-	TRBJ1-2	CASFEKDRWGYTF	TGTGCCAGCTTCGAGAAGGACAGATGGGGCTACACCTTC
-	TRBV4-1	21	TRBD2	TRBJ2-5	CASSQGRLAGALQGIQETQYF	TGCGCCAGCAGCCAAGGGCGACTAGCGGGAGCTCTGCAAGGGATTCAAGAGACCCAGTACTTC
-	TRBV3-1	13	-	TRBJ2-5	CASSQGRGETQYF	TGTGCCAGCAGCCAAGGAAGGGGAGAGACCCAGTACTTC
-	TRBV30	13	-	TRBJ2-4	CAWSQGQGNIQYF	TGTGCCTGGAGTCAGGGGCAGGGAAACATTCAGTACTTC
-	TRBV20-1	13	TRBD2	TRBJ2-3	CSVIAGSTDTQYF	TGCAGTGTAATAGCGGGATCCACAGATACGCAGTATTTT
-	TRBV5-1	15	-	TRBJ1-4	CASSLVGPNNEKLFF	TGCGCCAGCAGCTTGGTGGGGCCGAATAATGAAAAACTGTTTTTT
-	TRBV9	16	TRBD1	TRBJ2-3	CASSPRTGLSTDTQYF	TGTGCCAGCAGCCCCCGGACAGGGCTTAGCACAGATACGCAGTATTTT
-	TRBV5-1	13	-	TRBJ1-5	CASSLDSDQPQHF	TGCGCCAGCAGCCTGGACAGCGATCAGCCCCAGCATTTT